This note documents a single TCR beta chain sequence. This record comes from a study of T-cell reconstitution after alpha-beta-depleted transplantation in children. V lost 4 bases, J lost 9 bases, and 17 bases lay in between. This CDR3 comprises 14 residues. The germline V gene has CDR1 SGHRS and CDR2 YFSETQ. Construction of the TCRbeta library involved unique molecular identifiers. MiXCR, run by TCRdb on the PCR reads, gives a single entry per CDR3 protein. The sample consists of 600,000 to 700,000 distinct CDR3 sequences, 16% of them appearing once. The sequence derives from a human donor who donated a stem cell graft to a child with acute myeloid leukemia. This rearrangement joins TRBV5-1 to TRBJ2-1; tentatively, D is TRBD1 or TRBD2 (6 bases each). The source material was PBMCs from the stem cell graft donor, sampled from the stem cell graft. The CDR3 loop is CASSPGARLGEQFF. CDR3 bases: TGCGCCAGCAGCCCGGGGGCCCGGCTGGGTGAGCAGTTCTTC.